At least ten counts were recorded for the clone carrying this TCR beta chain. The entry originates in a study of molecular identifiers for immune sequencing clone quantification. After removal of 5 bases from V and 2 bases from J, the junction contained 8 bases not matched to a gene. This CDR3 contains 16 residues. From germline, CDR1 is MDHEN and CDR2 SYDVKM. TCRdb analysed the PCR reads with MiXCR anew, one entry per CDR3 protein. The table includes about 640,000 distinct CDR3 sequences, about 20% detected once. This TCR derives from a human donor in good health. Some libraries in this study had Jurkat cell RNA spiked in. The rearrangement uses TRBV28 and TRBJ2-3, with TRBD2 matching over 9 bases. Input material: naive CD8+ T cells from blood, with Jurkat cell RNA spiked in. Subset given: FACS-sorted CD8+CD4-CCR7+CD45RA+ naive T cells. CDR3 sequence reads: CASSQATSGATDTQYF. The CDR3 nucleotides read TGTGCCAGCAGTCAAGCGACTAGCGGAGCCACAGATACGCAGTATTTT.